The clone carrying this TCR beta chain has only a few counts. Its matching antigen is unknown. The ends lost 4 bases at V and 5 bases at J; junction bases unmatched: 9. This CDR3 comprises 15 residues. Germline loops: CDR1 SGHRS, CDR2 YFSETQ. This record comes from a study of siplizumab effects on memory and regulatory T cells. The mixed lymphocyte reaction cells were grown together in coculture at 37°C for about 6 days. Data came from immunoSEQ multiplex PCR; TCRdb stores just in-frame clones and leaves some out. The repertoire holds 9,000 to 13,000 clones, with about 43% as singletons. Sequenced input: CFSE-low (dividing) CD4+ T cells sorted from an allogeneic mixed lymphocyte reaction. The source of this sequence is a human donor in good health; the cells came from an allogeneic mixed lymphocyte reaction. The chain links TRBV5-1 to TRBJ2-3, with 8 bases identical to TRBD2. CDR3 coding DNA: TGCGCCAGCAGCGGGACTAGTCGAAGAGAAGATACGCAGTATTTT. Translation: CASSGTSRREDTQYF.